This T cell receptor (beta chain) was found in a study of T cell responses to AZD1222 COVID-19 vaccine. This clone was detected once. Sequencing used immunoSEQ multiplex PCR; TCRdb keeps in-frame clones, though not all of them. The sample holds roughly 120,000 clones, around 83% seen once. The J segment lost 6 bases and the V segment lost 9 bases, leaving 1 base of the junction unmatched. CDR3 length: 12 amino acids. In germline, CDR1 is KGHDR, CDR2 SFDVKD. The sequence derives from an adult in good health. This sample comprised peripheral blood, obtained on day 0 of AZD1222 vaccination. The chain uses TRBV24-1 and TRBJ2-2, with 9 bases lining up with TRBD1. CDR3 in DNA: TGTGCCACCCGGACAGGGGCCGGGGAGCTGTTTTTT. Translated, it gives CATRTGAGELFF.